One sample yielded the 11 T cell receptor beta chains listed below, sequenced in a study of T-cell reconstitution after alpha-beta-depleted transplantation in children. Preparation of the TCRbeta library involved a method that used unique molecular identifiers. From the PCR reads, TCRdb called clonotypes with MiXCR, one entry per CDR3 protein. The top ten hold around 2.4% of the sample, which has over 300,000 distinct CDR3 sequences, around a tenth seen once. Material: PBMCs from the stem cell graft donor, obtained from the stem cell graft. These receptors all stem from a human donor who donated a stem cell graft to a child with acute lymphoblastic leukemia.

This clonotype was found many times. The rearrangement uses TRBV7-2 and TRBJ2-7; TRBD2 might be the D (5 bases). The CDR3 covers 13 residues. The V gene's germline CDR1 is SGHTA and CDR2 FQGNSA. V dropped 5 bases and J dropped 0 bases, with 8 bases sitting between them. CDR3 DNA: TGTGCCAGCAGCCCCGACTACTCCTACGAGCAGTACTTC. This codes for CASSPDYSYEQYF.

In its sample, this clonotype was seen many times. V usage is TRBV5-1 and J usage is TRBJ2-1, with 12 nucleotides matching TRBD2. Germline CDR1 SGHRS, CDR2 YFSETQ. Germline trimming cut 5 bases from V and 3 bases from J; bases unmatched to any gene: 6. The CDR3 consists of 16 residues. The CDR3 DNA reads TGCGCCAGCAGTTCCGGACTAGCGGGGTACTACAATGAGCAGTTCTTC. This gives the protein CASSSGLAGYYNEQFF.

The sample holds a few counts of this clonotype. This chain connects TRBV20-1 to TRBJ2-3, with a weak D call TRBD2 (6 bases). The CDR3 covers 16 residues. Germline V gene data show CDR1 as DFQATT and CDR2 as SNEGSKA (reference sequence). V shed 1 base and J shed 4 bases, with 18 bases lying between them. CDR3 DNA sequence: TGCAGTGCTAGAGCGAAAGGAGGGCGGGTCCCAGATACGCAGTATTTT. This codes for CSARAKGGRVPDTQYF.

This clonotype was recorded many times. The chain couples TRBV7-2 to TRBJ2-2; TRBD2 matches at 7 bases. Trimming took 8 bases from V and 4 from J; bases not matched to a gene: 7. The CDR3 totals 14 residues. Germline assignment: CDR1 SGHTA and CDR2 FQGNSA. This CDR3 reads CASSGGSRTGELFF. CDR3 coding DNA: TGTGCCAGCTCGGGCGGGAGTCGCACCGGGGAGCTGTTTTTT.

This clonotype was detected only a few times. CDR3 amino acids: CASSQDRGDQPQHF. The CDR3 DNA follows: TGCGCCAGCAGCCAAGACAGGGGAGATCAGCCCCAGCATTTT. This chain joins TRBV4-3 and TRBJ1-5; perhaps TRBD1 as D (6 bases). V lost 0 bases and J 5 bases, leaving 8 bases between the germline ends. The CDR3 is 14 amino acids. From germline, CDR1 is LGHNA and CDR2 YSLEER.

This clonotype was observed a handful of times. The V and J genes are TRBV4-1 and TRBJ2-7; 11 bases are shared with TRBD2. This CDR3 contains 19 residues. The junction had 16 bases not matched to a gene; V was cut back by 0 bases and J by 6 bases. The germline V gene has CDR1 MGHRA and CDR2 YSYEKL. The CDR3 nucleotides read TGCGCCAGCAGCCAAGATGCCCCCTCTGTAGCGGGAGGGCCCCCCGAGCAGTACTTC. Translation: CASSQDAPSVAGGPPEQYF.

This clonotype was recorded a few times. V and J are TRBV20-1 and TRBJ2-5, with 11 nucleotides matching TRBD2. Per the germline V gene, CDR1 is DFQATT and CDR2 is SNEGSKA (reference sequence). J lost 7 bases, V lost 5 bases, and 12 bases had no gene match. The CDR3 extends over 15 amino acids. The CDR3, as DNA: TGCAGTGCTGCGACTAGCGGGGTACCTCATGGGACCCAGTACTTC. This sequence encodes CSAATSGVPHGTQYF.

The sample holds a few counts of this clonotype. The chain links TRBV4-1 to TRBJ1-6; D is ambiguous. Trimming pared 2 bases from V and 5 bases from J, leaving 16 bases between. Looked up from germline, CDR1 is MGHRA and CDR2 is YSYEKL. The CDR3 loop spans 17 amino acids. In nucleotides, the CDR3 is TGCGCCAGCAGCCAATCCACGGGGTTATCTAATAATTCACCCCTCCACTTT. Protein product: CASSQSTGLSNNSPLHF.

The J gene is TRBJ2-7, the V gene TRBV4-3; no definite D call. The germline gives CDR1 LGHNA, CDR2 YSLEER. The CDR3 loop spans 14 amino acids. Trimming left V 1 base short and J 2 bases short, with 9 bases between. The CDR3 spells CASSQAGRPYEQYF. In DNA, the CDR3 is TGCGCCAGCAGCCAAGCAGGCAGACCCTACGAGCAGTACTTC.

In its sample, this clonotype was seen a few times. The rearrangement joins TRBV4-1 to TRBJ1-2; 8 positions match TRBD1. The CDR3 has 15 amino acids. J lost 6 bases, V lost 1 base, and 7 bases had no gene match. CDR1 is MGHRA and CDR2 is YSYEKL in the germline V gene. Here the CDR3 DNA reads TGCGCCAGCAGCCAAGTAACGCAGGGGGCGAATGGCTACACCTTC. Protein product: CASSQVTQGANGYTF.

The sample holds a few counts of this clonotype. The chain is built from TRBV6-1 and TRBJ1-2; possibly TRBD1 for D (6 bases). This CDR3 has 13 residues. Trimming shortened V by 6 bases and J by 2 bases, and 10 bases separated the two germline ends. The germline V gene has CDR1 MNHNS and CDR2 SASEGT. This CDR3 is CASRATGNYGYTF. The CDR3 region has the DNA TGTGCCAGCAGGGCCACAGGGAACTATGGCTACACCTTC.